A single sample gave rise to the 28 T cell receptor beta chains below, sequenced in a study of blood T cell repertoires in COVID-19. The table came from immunoSEQ multiplex PCR; TCRdb's copy has only in-frame clones and leaves some out. The repertoire consists of about 120,000 clones, with around 77% occurring once and the leading ten covering 6.5% to 9%. Material: peripheral blood. Source of these receptors: a human donor in a cohort sampled during active COVID-19.

V and J are TRBV2 and TRBJ2-4; 12 positions agree with TRBD2. The CDR3 sequence is 16 residues long. The germline V gene encodes CDR1 SNHLY and CDR2 FYNNEI. V lost 5 bases and J lost 0; bases outside the gene matches: 2. The CDR3 coding sequence is TGTGCCAGCAGTAGACTAGCGGGAGTAGCCAAAAACATTCAGTACTTC. Translated: CASSRLAGVAKNIQYF.

This chain connects TRBV5-5 to TRBJ2-7, with no clear D. From germline, CDR1 is SGHKS and CDR2 YYEKEE (reference sequence). V lost 0 bases, J lost 2 bases, and 6 bases lay in between. The CDR3 is 13 residues long. The CDR3 sequence is CASSLAVPYEQYF. In nucleotides, the CDR3 is TGTGCCAGCAGCTTGGCTGTCCCCTACGAGCAGTACTTC. Using reference TRBV5-5 and TRBJ2-7 for the parts outside the CDR3, the full variable domain is DAGVTQSPTHLIKTRGQQVTLRCSPISGHKSVSWYQQVLGQGPQFIFQYYEKEERGRGNFPDRFSARQFPNYSSELNVNALLLGDSALYLCASSLAVPYEQYFGPGTRLTVT.

This chain links TRBV30 with TRBJ1-3, with 9 bases identical to TRBD1. The germline gives CDR1 GTSNPN, CDR2 SVGIG (reference sequence). The CDR3 consists of 15 residues. Germline trimming cut 3 bases from V and 4 bases from J; bases unmatched to any gene: 7. The CDR3 reads CAWRATGGFGNTIYF. CDR3 sequence (DNA): TGTGCCTGGAGAGCTACAGGGGGCTTCGGAAACACCATATATTTT.

The V and J genes are TRBV7-8 and TRBJ1-2; D ambiguous. V was cut by 5 bases and J by 10 bases, with 23 bases left in between. The CDR3 extends over 15 amino acids. Per the germline V gene, CDR1 is SGHVS and CDR2 is FQNEAQ. In nucleotides, the CDR3 is TGTGCCAGCAGCCCCTATCCCCCAGACTCCGTTCTCTACACCTTC. Its translation: CASSPYPPDSVLYTF.

V is TRBV6-1 and J is TRBJ2-7, with TRBD2 identical over 9 bases. The CDR3 contains 15 residues. CDR1 is MNHNS and CDR2 is SASEGT in the germline V gene. Trimming at V came to 0 bases and at J to 2 bases, leaving 2 bases not matched to a gene. The CDR3 here is CASSEAIAGAYEQYF. The CDR3 nucleotides read TGTGCCAGCAGTGAAGCAATAGCGGGAGCCTACGAGCAGTACTTC.

The genes are TRBV7-3 and TRBJ2-7; D is perhaps TRBD2 (5 bases). V was shortened by 4 bases and J by 4 bases, with 11 bases between the two germline ends. Germline V gives CDR1 SGHTA, CDR2 FQGTGA. This CDR3 has 13 amino acids. CDR3 residues: CASSSSSGYEQYF. CDR3 bases: TGTGCCAGCAGCTCCTCCAGCGGTTACGAGCAGTACTTC.

The J gene is TRBJ1-1, the V gene TRBV3-1 (or the pseudogene TRBV3-2); maybe TRBD1 (6 bases). Germline CDR1 and CDR2: LGHDT and YNNKEL (reference sequence). The CDR3 has 13 amino acids. Trimming cost V 3 bases and J 4 bases, with 9 bases left between them. CDR3 bases: TGTGCCAGCAGCCAGGGGGCCTTCACTGAAGCTTTCTTT. This codes for CASSQGAFTEAFF.

The table lists this clone with many counts. V and J are TRBV3-1 (or the pseudogene TRBV3-2) and TRBJ1-2; 7 bases are shared with TRBD1. V was pared by 1 base and J by 3 bases, with 5 bases of the junction left unmatched. Germline CDR1 LGHDT, CDR2 YNNKEL (reference sequence). The CDR3 sequence is 15 residues long. The CDR3 nucleotides read TGTGCCAGCAGCCAAGGCAGGGGGTTGCACTATGGCTACACCTTC. Its protein product is CASSQGRGLHYGYTF.

This chain uses TRBV7-9 with TRBJ1-1; D may be TRBD1 (5 bases). V lost 3 bases to trimming and J lost 5 bases, with 10 bases between them. The CDR3 has 13 residues. CDR1 and CDR2 from the germline V gene are SEHNR and FQNEAQ (reference sequence). This CDR3 reads CASSFGKGTEAFF. The CDR3 nucleotides read TGTGCCAGCAGCTTTGGTAAGGGGACTGAAGCTTTCTTT.

The chain has TRBV19 and TRBJ1-1; D uncertain. Germline V CDR1 and CDR2: LNHDA, SQIVND (reference sequence). Trimming cost V 7 bases and J 3 bases, with 15 bases left between them. The CDR3 sequence is 14 residues long. The CDR3 spells CASTPGGQDTEAFF. CDR3 bases: TGTGCCAGTACCCCCGGAGGCCAAGACACTGAAGCTTTCTTT.

This clone was recorded a few times. J is TRBJ2-5 and V is TRBV5-1, with a possible D match to TRBD2 (6 bases). Trimming removed 4 bases at V and 4 bases at J, with 14 bases between. The CDR3 is 14 residues long. Germline V lookup: CDR1 SGHRS, CDR2 YFSETQ. CDR3 in DNA: TGCGCCAGCAGCAACACCTGGGGGGTAGAGACCCAGTACTTC. This translates into CASSNTWGVETQYF.

The rearrangement links TRBV28 to TRBJ2-2; D is perhaps TRBD1 (5 bases). The CDR3 is made up of 16 amino acids. Germline CDR1 and CDR2: MDHEN and SYDVKM. With 6 bases removed from V and 4 bases from J, the gap between germline ends came to 18 bases. CDR3: CASRTGREGATGELFF. CDR3 coding DNA: TGTGCCAGCAGGACGGGTAGGGAAGGGGCCACCGGGGAGCTGTTTTTT.

The chain joins TRBV3-1 (or the pseudogene TRBV3-2) to TRBJ2-3, with D perhaps matching TRBD2 (5 bases). The CDR3 consists of 14 residues. CDR1 and CDR2 from the germline V gene are LGHDT and YNNKEL (reference sequence). Trimming stripped 1 base from V and 5 bases from J, with 10 bases between. The DNA for the CDR3 is TGTGCCAGCAGCCAAGGGACTTTGTTAGATACGCAGTATTTT. It specifies CASSQGTLLDTQYF.

The rearrangement uses TRBV19 and TRBJ2-5; D might be TRBD1 (6 bases). The CDR3 spans 15 residues. Germline CDR1 is LNHDA and CDR2 is SQIVND (reference sequence). V was clipped by 5 bases and J by 1 base, with 14 bases between them. For the CDR3, the DNA is TGTGCCAGTAGTGTCCCGGGGACACTCCAAGAGACCCAGTACTTC. Encoded protein: CASSVPGTLQETQYF. Based on the CDR3 plus reference TRBV19 and TRBJ2-5, the full variable domain is DGGITQSPKYLFRKEGQNVTLSCEQNLNHDAMYWYRQDPGQGLRLIYYSQIVNDFQKGDIAEGYSVSREKKESFPLTVTSAQKNPTAFYLCASSVPGTLQETQYFGPGTRLLVL.

The chain employs TRBV7-2 and TRBJ1-4; D gene uncertain. From germline, CDR1 is SGHTA and CDR2 FQGNSA. The length of the CDR3 is 15 residues. Trimming removed 3 bases from V and 4 bases from J, with 12 bases in between. CDR3 DNA: TGTGCCAGCAGCTTGTCAGGAGGGAGTAATGAAAAACTGTTTTTT. Its translation: CASSLSGGSNEKLFF.

V is TRBV12-3 or TRBV12-4 and J is TRBJ2-5; possibly TRBD2 for D (6 bases). The CDR3 covers 13 residues. Deletions cut 3 bases from V and 1 base from J, with 6 bases between. The CDR3 is CASSLGGQETQYF. The CDR3 nucleotides read TGTGCCAGCAGTTTGGGGGGCCAAGAGACCCAGTACTTC.

In its sample, this clone was seen once. The gene calls are TRBV6-6 and TRBJ2-1, with 12 bases that match TRBD2. Trimming removed 5 bases from V and 8 bases from J; junction bases left unmatched: 7. There are 15 residues in the CDR3. Germline values: CDR1 MNHNY, CDR2 SVGAGI (reference sequence). CDR3: CASSGRLAGVYEQFF. For the CDR3, the DNA is TGTGCCAGCAGTGGCCGACTAGCGGGAGTGTATGAGCAGTTCTTC.

The chain links TRBV5-1 to TRBJ1-1, with 7 bases matching TRBD1. Germline loops: CDR1 SGHRS, CDR2 YFSETQ. This CDR3 spans 12 amino acids. V shed 3 bases, J shed 4 bases, and the junction held 0 bases outside the gene matches. The CDR3 nucleotides read TGCGCCAGCAGCTACAGGGGCACTGAAGCTTTCTTT. Amino acids: CASSYRGTEAFF.

The table lists this clone with a count of one. The gene calls are TRBV7-9 and TRBJ2-1; 13 bases map to TRBD2. This CDR3 has 17 residues. The junction had 9 bases not matched to a gene; V was cut back by 1 base and J by 9 bases. Germline values: CDR1 SEHNR, CDR2 FQNEAQ (reference sequence). CDR3 in DNA: TGTGCCAGCAGCTTAGAACTAGCGGGAGGGTATCCCGGTGAGCAGTTCTTC. Translation: CASSLELAGGYPGEQFF.

This sequence joins TRBV30 and TRBJ2-1; D may be TRBD1 (6 bases). V was cut by 0 bases and J by 8 bases, with 14 bases left in between. The CDR3 spans 14 residues. CDR1 GTSNPN and CDR2 SVGIG come from the germline V gene (reference sequence). In DNA form, the CDR3 reads TGTGCCTGGAGTGTAGTCGGGCCAGGGGATGAGCAGTTCTTC. Its protein product is CAWSVVGPGDEQFF.

This clone has a handful of counts. The chain recombines TRBV2 with TRBJ1-2; perhaps TRBD1 as D (5 bases). The CDR3 consists of 14 residues. Looked up from germline, CDR1 is SNHLY and CDR2 is FYNNEI. V was pared by 7 bases and J by 0 bases, with 12 bases between. The CDR3 DNA reads TGTGCCAGCAAGGAGACAGCGACTAACTATGGCTACACCTTC. This translates into CASKETATNYGYTF.

This clone was seen once. The chain is built from TRBV4-1 and TRBJ2-4, with 9 bases fitting TRBD2. In germline, CDR1 is MGHRA, CDR2 YSYEKL. The CDR3 has 18 residues. With 0 bases clipped from V and 7 bases from J, the junction kept 13 bases outside the gene matches. In DNA, the CDR3 is TGCGCCAGCAGCCAAGATGAAGTGGAGGCGGGGGGGAGTAACATTCAGTACTTC. Its translation is CASSQDEVEAGGSNIQYF.

The genes are TRBV6-5 and TRBJ1-4, with 7 bases fitting TRBD1. Trimming cost V 7 bases and J 5 bases; bases outside gene matches: 4. The CDR3 sequence is 13 residues long. In germline, CDR1 is MNHEY, CDR2 SVGAGI. In DNA form, the CDR3 reads TGTGCCAGCAACCGACAGGGAAATGAAAAACTGTTTTTT. As protein: CASNRQGNEKLFF.

The J gene is TRBJ2-7, the V gene TRBV11-2; unclear D gene. Per the germline V gene, CDR1 is SGHAT and CDR2 is FQNNGV. CDR3 length: 14 residues. The V end was cut by 5 bases, the J end by 2 bases, with 13 bases between. The DNA for the CDR3 is TGTGCCAGCAGCCGCAACAGAAATACCTACGAGCAGTACTTC. Translated: CASSRNRNTYEQYF.

The genes are TRBV4-1 and TRBJ2-7; the match to TRBD1 covers 8 bases. V shed 3 bases, J shed 2 bases, and the junction held 3 bases outside the gene matches. This CDR3 is built from 14 residues. Looked up from germline, CDR1 is MGHRA and CDR2 is YSYEKL. The CDR3, as DNA: TGCGCCAGCAGCCAGGGACAGGCACCCTACGAGCAGTACTTC. Its translation: CASSQGQAPYEQYF.

This clone appeared a few times. The chain links TRBV28 to TRBJ2-7; D is uncertain. The CDR3 is made up of 11 amino acids. The V gene lost 6 bases and the J gene lost 3 bases, with 6 bases spanning the gap. The germline V gene has CDR1 MDHEN and CDR2 SYDVKM. This chain's CDR3 is CASSVLYEQYF. The CDR3 nucleotides are TGTGCCAGCAGCGTCCTCTACGAGCAGTACTTC. Based on the CDR3 plus reference TRBV28 and TRBJ2-7, the full variable domain is DVKVTQSSRYLVKRTGEKVFLECVQDMDHENMFWYRQDPGLGLRLIYFSYDVKMKEKGDIPEGYSVSREKKERFSLILESASTNQTSMYLCASSVLYEQYFGPGTRLTVT.

The chain combines TRBV28 with TRBJ2-1; 7 bases fit TRBD1. The CDR3 is 17 residues long. With V trimmed by 1 base and J by 8 bases, 14 bases remained unmatched. Germline V gives CDR1 MDHEN, CDR2 SYDVKM. The CDR3 DNA sequence: TGTGCCAGCAGTTTATTTGCCGGGGACAGACAAGCTCATGAGCAGTTCTTC. It specifies CASSLFAGDRQAHEQFF.

In its sample, this clone was seen many times. The J gene is TRBJ1-1, the V gene TRBV27; D possibly corresponds to TRBD1 (5 bases). Trimming removed 8 bases at V and 4 bases at J, with 17 bases between. Germline V lookup: CDR1 MNHEY, CDR2 SMNVEV (reference sequence). CDR3 length equals 14 residues. In nucleotides, the CDR3 is TGTGCCAGCTCTCGCGTTGGGGGGGGCACTGAAGCTTTCTTT. Translated, it gives CASSRVGGGTEAFF.